These 14 T cell receptor beta chains were all obtained from the same sample, sequenced in a study of cytomegalovirus exposure and HLA in healthy donors. The PCR used 60 Vbeta and 13 Jbeta primers. Sequenced by immunoSEQ multiplex PCR; TCRdb stores in-frame clones only, minus some. The repertoire includes 150,000 to 200,000 clones, roughly 87% of them detected once, and about 3.8% sits in the top ten. The sample comprised PBMCs. The receptors originated from a man aged 50-60 years in good health and CMV-seropositive.

This chain links TRBV28 with TRBJ1-6, with TRBD1 as a possible D gene (5 bases). The germline V and J ends were trimmed by 5 bases and 7 bases, with 15 bases remaining between them. CDR3 length: 15 residues. Germline CDR1 and CDR2: MDHEN and SYDVKM. The CDR3 nucleotides read TGTGCCAGCAGTCCACACGACAGTCTAAATTCACCCCTCCACTTT. This translates into CASSPHDSLNSPLHF.

The chain employs TRBV7-2 and TRBJ2-2; TRBD2 might be the D (5 bases). Germline assignment: CDR1 SGHTA and CDR2 FQGNSA. The ends were cut back, 5 bases at V and 6 bases at J, with 13 bases in the middle. This CDR3 is built from 14 residues. CDR3 nucleotide sequence: TGTGCCAGCAGCGCCGAGGGAGCTGCCGGGGAGCTGTTTTTT. It yields the protein CASSAEGAAGELFF.

The chain links TRBV9 to TRBJ2-5, with D tentatively TRBD2 (7 bases). The CDR3 is 16 residues long. The V end lost 7 bases, the J end lost 1 base, and 20 bases lay between the germline ends. From germline, CDR1 is SGDLS and CDR2 YYNGEE. The CDR3 reads CASGHKGGGGQETQYF. The CDR3 nucleotides are TGTGCCAGCGGCCACAAGGGAGGGGGGGGCCAAGAGACCCAGTACTTC.

The chain carries TRBV6-6 and TRBJ1-3, with 7 bases lining up with TRBD1. The germline V gene has CDR1 MNHNY and CDR2 SVGAGI (reference sequence). The CDR3 spans 15 residues. The junction had 10 bases not matched to a gene; V was cut back by 2 bases and J by 9 bases. CDR3: CASSYNRGHEGTIYF. The CDR3 nucleotides read TGTGCCAGCAGTTACAACAGGGGCCACGAGGGCACCATATATTTT.

The chain uses TRBV7-3 and TRBJ2-3; perhaps TRBD1 as D (5 bases). The germline gives CDR1 SGHTA, CDR2 FQGTGA. With 2 bases removed from V and 1 base from J, the gap between germline ends came to 7 bases. The CDR3 spans 14 residues. This chain's CDR3 is CASSLLGGTDTQYF. The CDR3 DNA follows: TGTGCCAGCAGCTTACTAGGGGGCACAGATACGCAGTATTTT.

The gene calls are TRBV14 and TRBJ1-6, with 9 bases matching TRBD1. CDR3 length: 17 amino acids. Germline lookup yields CDR1 SGHDN and CDR2 FVKESK. The trim removed 0 bases at V and 3 bases at J, leaving 3 bases unmatched. The CDR3 coding sequence is TGTGCCAGCAGCCAAGAGAGGGACAGGGTCTATAATTCACCCCTCCACTTT. Amino acids: CASSQERDRVYNSPLHF.

This clone was detected only once. The chain carries TRBV6-1 and TRBJ2-7; possible D gene TRBD1, 5 bases. CDR1 and CDR2 (germline): MNHNS, SASEGT. V lost 7 bases, J lost 2 bases, and 18 bases lay in between. This CDR3 has 15 residues. CDR3 DNA: TGTGCCAGCAATGTAGCAGGGCAGGGTGCCTACGAGCAGTACTTC. It yields the protein CASNVAGQGAYEQYF.

This clone was detected a few times. The CDR3 DNA reads TGCGCCAGCAGTCACATCTCCCATCTAGTGCATGAGCAGTTCTTC. Translated: CASSHISHLVHEQFF. This sequence joins TRBV23-1 and TRBJ2-1, with D uncertain. TRBV23-1 is known as an ORF, though its function is uncertain. Trimming pared 3 bases from V and 8 bases from J, leaving 17 bases between. This CDR3 comprises 15 residues.

This chain connects TRBV28 to TRBJ1-6; the D gene is possibly TRBD1 (6 bases). The CDR3 runs 14 residues. Per germline, CDR1 MDHEN and CDR2 SYDVKM. V lost 2 bases to trimming and J lost 10 bases, with 12 bases between them. CDR3 in DNA: TGTGCCAGCAGTTTAGCGGGGGCTCAGTCACCCCTCCACTTT. This sequence encodes CASSLAGAQSPLHF.

The rearrangement uses TRBV10-1 and TRBJ2-3; TRBD2 agrees at 14 bases. Trimming removed 8 bases from V and 6 bases from J; junction bases left unmatched: 10. The CDR3 spans 16 residues. The germline gives CDR1 WNHNN, CDR2 SYGVQD (reference sequence). CDR3 in amino acids: CASSHGLAGGLDTQYF. DNA of the CDR3: TGCGCCAGCTCCCACGGACTAGCGGGAGGCTTGGATACGCAGTATTTT.

This chain links TRBV27 with TRBJ1-6; D is ambiguous. The CDR3 is 16 residues long. Trimming stripped 4 bases from V and 2 bases from J, with 12 bases between. Germline assignment: CDR1 MNHEY and CDR2 SMNVEV (reference sequence). CDR3 loop: CASSSPGGAYNSPLHF. CDR3 coding DNA: TGTGCCAGCAGTTCCCCGGGAGGCGCCTATAATTCACCCCTCCACTTT.

V and J are TRBV7-9 and TRBJ2-3; 7 nucleotides line up with TRBD2. Per germline, CDR1 SEHNR and CDR2 FQNEAQ (reference sequence). The ends lost 4 bases at V and 1 base at J; junction bases unmatched: 5. The CDR3 is made up of 15 amino acids. This CDR3 is CASSYGGSGTDTQYF. The CDR3, as DNA: TGTGCCAGCAGCTACGGGGGGTCCGGCACAGATACGCAGTATTTT.

The genes are TRBV6-6 and TRBJ2-3; the match to TRBD2 covers 8 bases. Germline assignment: CDR1 MNHNY and CDR2 SVGAGI (reference sequence). There are 16 residues in the CDR3. The trim removed 6 bases at V and 2 bases at J, leaving 10 bases unmatched. Here the CDR3 reads CASRQRTSGYTDTQYF. The DNA for the CDR3 is TGTGCCAGCAGACAACGAACTAGCGGCTACACAGATACGCAGTATTTT.

The V call is TRBV19, the J call TRBJ2-1; TRBD2 matches 13 bases. The V gene's germline CDR1 is LNHDA and CDR2 SQIVND (reference sequence). V lost 1 base and J lost 8; bases outside the gene matches: 2. The CDR3 totals 15 residues. CDR3 sequence reads: CASSIGTSGSYEQFF. The CDR3 DNA reads as TGTGCCAGTAGTATAGGGACTAGCGGGAGCTATGAGCAGTTCTTC.